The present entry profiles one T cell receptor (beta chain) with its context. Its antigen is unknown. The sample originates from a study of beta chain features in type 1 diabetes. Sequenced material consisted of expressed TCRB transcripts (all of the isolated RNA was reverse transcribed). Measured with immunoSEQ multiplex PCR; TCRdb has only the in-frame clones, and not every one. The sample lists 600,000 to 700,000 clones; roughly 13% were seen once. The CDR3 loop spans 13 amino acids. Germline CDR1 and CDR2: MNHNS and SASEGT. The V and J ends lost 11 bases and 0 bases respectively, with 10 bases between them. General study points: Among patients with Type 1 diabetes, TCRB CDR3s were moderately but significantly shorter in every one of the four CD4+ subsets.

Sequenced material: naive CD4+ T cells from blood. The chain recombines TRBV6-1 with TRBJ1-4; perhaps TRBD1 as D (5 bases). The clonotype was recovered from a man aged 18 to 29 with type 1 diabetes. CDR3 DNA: TGTGCCGCTAAGACAGCAACTAATGAAAAACTGTTTTTT. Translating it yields CAAKTATNEKLFF.